The 30 T cell receptor beta chains given below trace back to one sample, sequenced in a study of OX40 agonist ivuxolimab in advanced cancers. The assay was immunoSEQ multiplex PCR, and TCRdb's table has in-frame clones only and misses some. The sample holds approximately 60,000 clones, more than 75% seen once. This specimen consisted of CD4+ or CD8+ T cells sorted from blood, obtained in a trial of the OX40 agonist ivuxolimab. The receptors were gathered from an adult with an advanced solid tumor such as melanoma, head and neck, liver or kidney cancer.

The chain recombines TRBV18 with TRBJ1-2; 10 bases map to TRBD1. Germline CDR1 is KGHSH and CDR2 is LQKENI. The V gene end was trimmed by 4 bases and the J gene end by 5 bases; junction bases not matched to a gene: 4. The CDR3 extends over 14 amino acids. CDR3 sequence: CASSRDRGDYGYTF. The CDR3 region has the DNA TGTGCCAGCTCACGGGACAGGGGCGATTATGGCTACACCTTC.

This clone was observed once. The genes are TRBV12-5 and TRBJ1-4, with 7 bases matching TRBD1. Looked up from germline, CDR1 is LGHNT and CDR2 is FRNRAP. V dropped 6 bases and J dropped 1; count of bases not matched to a gene: 2. There are 14 residues in the CDR3. The CDR3 DNA is TGTGCTAGTGGCAGGGACAGAACTAATGAAAAACTGTTTTTT. Protein: CASGRDRTNEKLFF.

The chain is built from TRBV13 and TRBJ2-7, with TRBD1 identical over 7 bases. CDR1 is PRHDT and CDR2 is FYEKMQ in the germline V gene (reference sequence). The CDR3 is 13 residues long. The J segment lost 6 bases and the V segment lost 5 bases, leaving 7 bases of the junction unmatched. The CDR3 DNA is TGTGCCAGCAGCGACCGGGACAGAGGCGAGCAGTACTTC. Translation gives CASSDRDRGEQYF.

The chain couples TRBV5-1 to TRBJ2-2; TRBD1 matches at 11 bases. The V segment lost 6 bases and the J segment 6 bases; nucleotides outside the gene matches: 7. CDR1 and CDR2 from the germline V gene are SGHRS and YFSETQ. The CDR3 length is 15 residues. CDR3 DNA: TGCGCCAGCACACGGACAGGGGGCGCTTCCGGGGAGCTGTTTTTT. Its protein product is CASTRTGGASGELFF.

The CDR3 DNA sequence: TGTGCCAGCAGTGCTTCCCCCGGGGGCCGCTATAATTCACCCCTCCACTTT. Residues: CASSASPGGRYNSPLHF. This chain connects TRBV6-4 to TRBJ1-6; D possibly corresponds to TRBD1 (6 bases). Germline V gene data show CDR1 as MRHNA and CDR2 as SNTAGT. The CDR3 extends over 17 amino acids. The V and J ends lost 4 bases and 3 bases respectively, with 16 bases between them.

The V and J genes are TRBV19 and TRBJ1-1, with a possible D match to TRBD1 (5 bases). Germline lookup yields CDR1 LNHDA and CDR2 SQIVND (reference sequence). Trimming cost V 9 bases and J 1 base, with 12 bases left between them. CDR3 size: 13 residues. CDR3 DNA: TGTGCCAGCTATAGAGGGACGAACACTGAAGCTTTCTTT. The encoded protein is CASYRGTNTEAFF.

The chain links TRBV12-5 to TRBJ2-2; D perhaps matches TRBD2 (5 bases). V was pared by 6 bases and J by 1 base, with 15 bases between. This CDR3 is 16 amino acids long. Germline CDR1 is LGHNT and CDR2 is FRNRAP. This CDR3 reads CASGPSRAGNTGELFF. In nucleotides, the CDR3 is TGTGCTAGTGGCCCTAGCCGAGCCGGGAACACCGGGGAGCTGTTTTTT.

This chain uses TRBV30 with TRBJ2-7; TRBD1 matches at 7 bases. Losses at the gene ends were 0 bases for V and 6 bases for J; bases not matched to a gene: 5. The V gene's germline CDR1 is GTSNPN and CDR2 SVGIG (reference sequence). The CDR3 has 13 amino acids. This chain's CDR3 is CAWSVKDRREQYF. DNA of the CDR3: TGTGCCTGGAGTGTGAAGGACAGGCGCGAGCAGTACTTC.

This chain uses TRBV12-5 with TRBJ2-7, with D perhaps matching TRBD1 (5 bases). Trimming left V 6 bases short and J 6 bases short, with 12 bases between. This CDR3 region has 12 residues. The V gene's germline CDR1 is LGHNT and CDR2 FRNRAP. The DNA for the CDR3 is TGTGCTAGTGGACCAACAGGACCCGAGCAGTACTTC. Translating it yields CASGPTGPEQYF.

This clone appeared a single time. The chain couples TRBV19 to TRBJ1-5, with TRBD1 identical over 9 bases. Germline-derived CDR1 and CDR2 are LNHDA and SQIVND (reference sequence). The CDR3 runs 17 residues. J lost 2 bases, V lost 5 bases, and 10 bases had no gene match. CDR3 DNA: TGTGCCAGTAGTTCGCTGGGACAGGGTTCCGGCAATCAGCCCCAGCATTTT. Encoded protein: CASSSLGQGSGNQPQHF.

The chain employs TRBV7-2 and TRBJ1-2, with 10 bases matching TRBD1. There are 15 residues in the CDR3. The germline V gene encodes CDR1 SGHTA and CDR2 FQGNSA. The junction had 6 bases not matched to a gene; V was cut back by 3 bases and J by 5 bases. As DNA, the CDR3 is TGTGCCAGCAGCTTTACCGGGACAGGGGAATATGGCTACACCTTC. Translating it yields CASSFTGTGEYGYTF.

V and J are TRBV5-8 and TRBJ1-4; 10 bases are a match to TRBD1. V shed 0 bases and J 7 bases; nucleotides not matched to a gene: 6. Germline V lookup: CDR1 SGHTS, CDR2 YDEGEE. The CDR3 is made up of 16 amino acids. As DNA, the CDR3 is TGTGCCAGCAGCTTGGGGGGGACAGGGGCCCGTGAAAAACTGTTTTTT. As protein: CASSLGGTGAREKLFF.

The chain joins TRBV6-5 to TRBJ2-7, with D uncertain. Germline V gene lookup returns CDR1 MNHEY and CDR2 SVGAGI. V gave up 2 bases and J gave up 7 bases, with 21 bases separating them. The CDR3 is made up of 16 amino acids. The DNA for the CDR3 is TGTGCCAGCAGTTACCGGGCCGTCTCTCTCGTAGGGGAGCAGTACTTC. It specifies CASSYRAVSLVGEQYF.

Written as DNA, the CDR3 is TGTGCCGCCGCTCGGGACAGGCCCTATGGCTACACCTTC. Translating gives CAAARDRPYGYTF. This chain links TRBV30 with TRBJ1-2; 8 bases map to TRBD1. The CDR3 is 13 amino acids. Germline lookup yields CDR1 GTSNPN and CDR2 SVGIG (reference sequence). V trimming: 8 bases; J trimming: 4 bases; junction bases outside the gene matches: 9.

The chain carries TRBV4-3 and TRBJ1-1, with D possibly being TRBD1 (5 bases). The CDR3 covers 17 residues. The V and J ends lost 5 bases and 1 base respectively, with 20 bases between them. CDR1 LGHNA and CDR2 YSLEER come from the germline V gene. The CDR3, as DNA: TGCGCCAGCAGCTACGTTGGACCCGGGACGGCGAACACTGAAGCTTTCTTT. Protein: CASSYVGPGTANTEAFF.

This rearrangement joins TRBV15 to TRBJ2-3; tentative D call: TRBD2 (5 bases). The CDR3 extends over 16 amino acids. The V end lost 5 bases, the J end lost 0 bases, and 15 bases lay between the germline ends. The germline V gene encodes CDR1 LNHNV and CDR2 YYDKDF (reference sequence). The CDR3 here is CATSVSGDKSTDTQYF. The CDR3 nucleotides read TGTGCCACCAGCGTGTCCGGGGATAAGAGCACAGATACGCAGTATTTT.

The chain links TRBV14 to TRBJ2-1; D gene uncertain. Trimming cost V 5 bases and J 10 bases, with 9 bases left between them. The germline CDR1 and CDR2 sequences are SGHDN and FVKESK. CDR3 size: 11 residues. CDR3 coding DNA: TGTGCCAGCAGCTGGCAACAAGAGCAGTTCTTC. It encodes CASSWQQEQFF.

This chain uses TRBV5-4 with TRBJ2-7, with 9 bases fitting TRBD1. The CDR3 contains 13 residues. Germline values: CDR1 SGHNT, CDR2 YYREEE (reference sequence). Germline trimming cut 4 bases from V and 7 bases from J; bases unmatched to any gene: 6. CDR3 sequence reads: CASSGGTGWEQYF. The CDR3 DNA reads TGTGCCAGCAGCGGAGGGACAGGGTGGGAGCAGTACTTC.

The chain joins TRBV5-1 to TRBJ1-5, with 7 nucleotides matching TRBD1. This CDR3 spans 15 amino acids. The J segment lost 5 bases and the V segment lost 0 bases, leaving 5 bases of the junction unmatched. Germline V CDR1 and CDR2: SGHRS, YFSETQ. CDR3 region: CASSLGDSFYQPQHF. DNA of the CDR3: TGCGCCAGCAGCTTGGGGGACAGTTTTTATCAGCCCCAGCATTTT.

The rearrangement uses TRBV18 and TRBJ2-7, with TRBD2 identical over 11 bases. Trimming took 3 bases from V and 2 from J; bases not matched to a gene: 9. This CDR3 has 17 amino acids. Germline loops: CDR1 KGHSH, CDR2 LQKENI. CDR3 DNA sequence: TGTGCCAGCTCACCTGTCCGCTCGGGACTAGCGGCCTACGAGCAGTACTTC. Encoded protein: CASSPVRSGLAAYEQYF.

The gene calls are TRBV13 and TRBJ1-4; 9 nucleotides align to TRBD1. Germline V gene lookup returns CDR1 PRHDT and CDR2 FYEKMQ (reference sequence). Losses at the gene ends were 5 bases for V and 8 bases for J; bases not matched to a gene: 15. The CDR3 has 17 residues. CDR3 bases: TGTGCCAGCAGCCCCAGAACCAGGACAGGGGCAAGCGAAAAACTGTTTTTT. Its protein product is CASSPRTRTGASEKLFF. Based on the CDR3 plus reference TRBV13 and TRBJ1-4, the full variable domain is AAGVIQSPRHLIKEKRETATLKCYPIPRHDTVYWYQQGPGQDPQFLISFYEKMQSDKGSIPDRFSAQQFSDYHSELNMSSLELGDSALYFCASSPRTRTGASEKLFFGSGTQLSVL.

The chain joins TRBV5-1 to TRBJ1-3, with TRBD1 matching over 8 bases. J lost 4 bases, V lost 0 bases, and 12 bases had no gene match. CDR3 length equals 18 residues. Germline loops: CDR1 SGHRS, CDR2 YFSETQ. This CDR3 reads CASSLALGQGALGNTIYF. The CDR3 DNA reads as TGCGCCAGCAGCTTGGCCCTTGGCCAGGGGGCATTGGGAAACACCATATATTTT.

The DNA of the CDR3 is TGTGCCAGCAGTCCGGGACACCTCCAAGAGACCCAGTACTTC. Translating gives CASSPGHLQETQYF. This chain joins TRBV6-5 and TRBJ2-5; tentative D call: TRBD1 (6 bases). V was pared by 5 bases and J by 1 base, with 11 bases between. In germline, CDR1 is MNHEY, CDR2 SVGAGI. The CDR3 is made up of 14 amino acids.

The chain employs TRBV7-2 and TRBJ1-2, with D unresolved. Germline V gene data show CDR1 as SGHTA and CDR2 as FQGNSA. The CDR3 totals 13 residues. V lost 0 bases, J lost 2 bases, and 4 bases lay in between. This CDR3 reads CASSLAGNYGYTF. The CDR3 DNA reads TGTGCCAGCAGCTTAGCGGGGAACTATGGCTACACCTTC.

The chain joins TRBV7-2 to TRBJ2-1, with D unclear. Germline V gives CDR1 SGHTA, CDR2 FQGNSA. V was pared by 4 bases and J by 7 bases, with 11 bases between. This CDR3 comprises 13 residues. CDR3 protein: CASSSTRLNEQFF. In nucleotides, the CDR3 is TGTGCCAGCAGCTCGACCAGACTTAATGAGCAGTTCTTC. The variable domain in full, completed from reference TRBV7-2 and TRBJ2-1, reads GAGVSQSPSNKVTEKGKDVELRCDPISGHTALYWYRQSLGQGLEFLIYFQGNSAPDKSGLPSDRFSAERTGGSVSTLTIQRTQQEDSAVYLCASSSTRLNEQFFGPGTRLTVL.

For the CDR3, the DNA is TGTGCCATCACCACGACAGGTCTAAACGGCTACACCTTC. Its protein is CAITTTGLNGYTF. The chain links TRBV10-3 to TRBJ1-2; D is possibly TRBD1 (6 bases). This CDR3 is built from 13 residues. CDR1 and CDR2 from the germline V gene are ENHRY and SYGVKD. Trimming removed 7 bases at V and 8 bases at J, with 17 bases between.

V gene TRBV7-2 combines with J gene TRBJ2-3; D not resolved. This CDR3 is 13 amino acids long. CDR1 and CDR2 from the germline V gene are SGHTA and FQGNSA. V lost 4 bases to trimming and J lost 4 bases, with 9 bases between them. The CDR3 is CASSWTQADTQYF. CDR3 sequence (DNA): TGTGCCAGCAGCTGGACCCAAGCAGATACGCAGTATTTT.

The CDR3: CASSPDRSEQYF. The CDR3, as DNA: TGCGCCAGCAGCCCGGACAGGTCCGAGCAGTACTTC. The V gene is TRBV5-1, the J gene TRBJ2-7; 7 bases fit TRBD1. CDR1 and CDR2 (germline): SGHRS, YFSETQ. The CDR3 is 12 amino acids. V dropped 4 bases and J dropped 6; count of bases not matched to a gene: 4.

This rearrangement joins TRBV10-3 to TRBJ2-2; no reliable D call. V was trimmed by 2 bases and J by 1 base, leaving 14 bases between them. The CDR3 has 17 residues. Germline V gene lookup returns CDR1 ENHRY and CDR2 SYGVKD. The CDR3 loop is CAISEQERRGNTGELFF. The CDR3 DNA follows: TGTGCCATCAGTGAGCAGGAGAGGCGAGGGAACACCGGGGAGCTGTTTTTT.

The V call is TRBV10-1, the J call TRBJ1-2; D uncertain. The CDR3 sequence is 14 residues long. Germline V lookup: CDR1 WNHNN, CDR2 SYGVQD (reference sequence). Trimming cost V 2 bases and J 5 bases, with 12 bases left between them. As DNA, the CDR3 is TGCGCCAGCAGTGAGGACGGCGCCCCTTATGGCTACACCTTC. As protein: CASSEDGAPYGYTF.